This TCR beta chain was sequenced in a study of shared clonotypes between healthy human individuals. On the study more broadly: CD8 memory received one plate per donor, CD8 naive two, CD4 memory three and CD4 naive three.

Replicate PCRs from sorted subsets contained roughly 200 ng DNA, which is around 29,000 T cell genomes. Study processing details: Filtering was not the same, since immunoSEQ gave junction-only sequences without quality scores. Produced via immunoSEQ multiplex PCR; TCRdb's table is partial and in-frame only. V and J calls and clone size are those listed in that table; D and trimming were worked out from the DNA. The sample holds some 700,000 clones, less than 95% seen once. The CDR3 has 13 residues. V lost 3 bases, J lost 10 bases, and 6 bases stayed unmatched. CDR1 MNHEY and CDR2 SMNVEV come from the germline V gene (reference sequence). Together with CD45RO+ cells, CCR7-negative CD45RA+ TemRA cells were included in CD8 memory.

The gene calls are TRBV27 and TRBJ2-1; TRBD2 aligns across 7 bases. This clonotype originated in a man between 18 and 35 years old in good health. Some clones in this sample may be carry-over from other donors' samples. The sample taken for sequencing was memory CD8+ T cells from PBMCs. Documented subset: CD45RO+ cells pooled with CCR7-negative TemRA cells. The CDR3 DNA reads TGTGCCAGCAGTTTGTTAGCGGGCCCGGAGCAGTTCTTC. It encodes CASSLLAGPEQFF.